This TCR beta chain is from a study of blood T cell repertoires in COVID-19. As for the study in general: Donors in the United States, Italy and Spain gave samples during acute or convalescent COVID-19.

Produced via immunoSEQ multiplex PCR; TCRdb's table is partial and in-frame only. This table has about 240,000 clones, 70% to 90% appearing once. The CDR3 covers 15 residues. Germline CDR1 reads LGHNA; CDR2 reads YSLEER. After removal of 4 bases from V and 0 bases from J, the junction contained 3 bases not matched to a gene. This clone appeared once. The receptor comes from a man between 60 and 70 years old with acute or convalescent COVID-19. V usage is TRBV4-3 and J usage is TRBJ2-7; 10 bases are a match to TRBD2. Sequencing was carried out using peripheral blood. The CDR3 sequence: CASSLRTSGSYEQYF. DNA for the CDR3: TGCGCCAGCAGCCTACGGACTAGCGGCTCCTACGAGCAGTACTTC.